This T cell receptor beta chain emerged from a study of T cells in Graves' hyperthyroidism and ophthalmopathy. Researchers amplified the TCR beta CDR3 regions from RNA transcripts. When the TCR CDR3 underwent first-round RT-PCR, the HTBI primer set was used. From the multiplex PCR reads, TCRdb called clonotypes with MiXCR, one entry per CDR3 protein. In the table there are about 59,000 distinct CDR3 sequences, roughly 50% of which are singletons. Uncontrolled infection, other autoimmune disease, pregnancy or lactation excluded patients. Germline V gene sequence: CDR1 SGHVS, CDR2 FNYEAQ. The J segment lost 12 bases and the V segment lost 5 bases, leaving 7 bases of the junction unmatched. This CDR3 spans 14 amino acids.

The source is a woman in her sixties or seventies with Graves' ophthalmopathy. The chain uses TRBV7-6 and TRBJ2-1; 13 nucleotides align to TRBD2. The material sequenced was blood. CDR3 in amino acids: CASSPGTSGTRQFF. In DNA form, the CDR3 reads TGTGCCAGCAGCCCCGGGACTAGCGGGACCAGGCAGTTCTTC.